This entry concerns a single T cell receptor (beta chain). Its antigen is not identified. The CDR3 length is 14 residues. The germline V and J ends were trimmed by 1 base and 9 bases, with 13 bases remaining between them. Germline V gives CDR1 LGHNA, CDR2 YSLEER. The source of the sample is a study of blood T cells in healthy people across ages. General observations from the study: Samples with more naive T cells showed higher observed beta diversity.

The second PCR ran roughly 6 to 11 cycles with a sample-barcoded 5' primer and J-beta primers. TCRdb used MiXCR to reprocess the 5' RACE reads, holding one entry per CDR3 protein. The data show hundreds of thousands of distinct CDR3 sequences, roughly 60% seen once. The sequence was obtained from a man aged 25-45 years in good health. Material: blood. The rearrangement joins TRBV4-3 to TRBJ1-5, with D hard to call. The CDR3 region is CASSQVIGLWPQHF. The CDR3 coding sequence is TGCGCCAGCAGCCAAGTAATAGGGTTGTGGCCCCAGCATTTT.